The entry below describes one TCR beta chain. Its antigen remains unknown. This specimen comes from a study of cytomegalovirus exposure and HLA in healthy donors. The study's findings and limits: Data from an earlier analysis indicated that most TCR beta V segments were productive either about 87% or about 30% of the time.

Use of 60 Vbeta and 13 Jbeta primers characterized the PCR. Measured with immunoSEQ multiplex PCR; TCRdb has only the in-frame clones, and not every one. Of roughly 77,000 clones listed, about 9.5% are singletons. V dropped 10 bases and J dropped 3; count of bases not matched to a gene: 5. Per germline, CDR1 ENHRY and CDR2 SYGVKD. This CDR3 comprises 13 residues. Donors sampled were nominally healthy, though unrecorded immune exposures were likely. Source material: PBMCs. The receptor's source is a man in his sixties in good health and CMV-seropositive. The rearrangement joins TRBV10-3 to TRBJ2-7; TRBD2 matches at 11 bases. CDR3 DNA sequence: TGTGCCACAGGGACTAGCGGAAACTACGAGCAGTACTTC. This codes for CATGTSGNYEQYF.